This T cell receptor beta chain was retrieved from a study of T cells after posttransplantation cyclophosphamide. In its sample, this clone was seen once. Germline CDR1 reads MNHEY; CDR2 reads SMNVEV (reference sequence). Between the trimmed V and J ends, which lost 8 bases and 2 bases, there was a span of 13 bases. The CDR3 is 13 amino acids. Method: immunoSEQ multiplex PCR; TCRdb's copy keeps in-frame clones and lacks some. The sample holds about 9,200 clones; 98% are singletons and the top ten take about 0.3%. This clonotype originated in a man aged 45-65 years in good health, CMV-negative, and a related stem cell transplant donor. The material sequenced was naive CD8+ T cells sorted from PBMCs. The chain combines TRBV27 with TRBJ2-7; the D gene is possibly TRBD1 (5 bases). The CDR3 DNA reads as TGTGCCAGCGGGGCCATTAAGACCTACGAGCAGTACTTC. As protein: CASGAIKTYEQYF.